Presented here are 23 T cell receptor beta chains from one specimen sequenced in a study of cytomegalovirus exposure and HLA in healthy donors. The study ran its PCR with 60 Vbeta and 13 Jbeta primers. The data were produced by immunoSEQ multiplex PCR, yet TCRdb's version contains in-frame clones alone and is incomplete. The table includes roughly 200,000 clones, 8.5% to 10% detected once. The sequencing input was PBMCs. The receptors shown here come from a woman aged 30 to 39 in good health and CMV-seropositive.

The rearrangement links TRBV27 to TRBJ2-1; D uncertain. The V gene's germline CDR1 is MNHEY and CDR2 SMNVEV (reference sequence). Trimming left V 8 bases short and J 2 bases short, with 10 bases between. This CDR3 has 13 residues. The CDR3 region has the DNA TGTGCCAGCTCGAGCATAACCTACAATGAGCAGTTCTTC. Translating gives CASSSITYNEQFF.

There are a few counts of this clone. This chain joins TRBV29-1 and TRBJ2-2; 7 nucleotides line up with TRBD2. This CDR3 is 14 amino acids long. CDR1 is SQVTM and CDR2 is ANQGSEA in the germline V gene. Trimming at V came to 7 bases and at J to 6 bases, leaving 11 bases not matched to a gene. The CDR3 coding sequence is TGCAGCGCCCAAAGGGCGGGAGTTGCCGGGGAGCTGTTTTTT. It codes for CSAQRAGVAGELFF.

The table lists this clone with a few counts. This chain links TRBV6-1 with TRBJ2-6; no clear D gene. Trimming removed 0 bases from V and 5 bases from J, with 11 bases in between. The germline V gene has CDR1 MNHNS and CDR2 SASEGT. The CDR3 consists of 16 residues. DNA for the CDR3: TGTGCCAGCAGTGAAGCGTACTCACGTAGGGCCAACGTCCTGACTTTC. Translating it yields CASSEAYSRRANVLTF.

V is TRBV6-5 and J is TRBJ1-1, with D perhaps TRBD1 (6 bases). Per the germline V gene, CDR1 is MNHEY and CDR2 is SVGAGI. Trimming shortened V by 2 bases and J by 0 bases, and 10 bases separated the two germline ends. The CDR3 sequence is 15 residues long. Written as DNA, the CDR3 is TGTGCCAGCAGTTACGCAGGGGCGATGAACACTGAAGCTTTCTTT. Encoded protein: CASSYAGAMNTEAFF.

The chain recombines TRBV30 with TRBJ1-4; D uncertain. Germline assignment: CDR1 GTSNPN and CDR2 SVGIG (reference sequence). The V gene lost 1 base and the J gene lost 3 bases, with 3 bases spanning the gap. The CDR3 spans 12 residues. The CDR3 is CAWSAANEKLFF. CDR3 in DNA: TGTGCCTGGAGTGCCGCTAATGAAAAACTGTTTTTT.

This clone was found a few times. This CDR3 is CASSLPAGVLHEQFF. The CDR3 DNA reads TGTGCCAGCAGCTTGCCAGCGGGAGTTTTGCATGAGCAGTTCTTC. This sequence joins TRBV7-9 and TRBJ2-1; 8 bases align to TRBD2. After removal of 3 bases from V and 8 bases from J, the junction contained 9 bases not matched to a gene. The CDR3 is made up of 15 amino acids. Germline assignment: CDR1 SEHNR and CDR2 FQNEAQ (reference sequence).

This clone was picked up a small number of times. The DNA for the CDR3 is TGTGCCGAGGGAGGGGGGGATGGCTACACCTTC. Translation: CAEGGGDGYTF. The V and J genes are TRBV2 and TRBJ1-2, with D perhaps matching TRBD1 (6 bases). The CDR3 extends over 11 amino acids. V was trimmed by 11 bases and J by 6 bases, leaving 13 bases between them. The germline gives CDR1 SNHLY, CDR2 FYNNEI.

This sequence joins TRBV6-4 and TRBJ2-1; 7 nucleotides align to TRBD1. Germline values: CDR1 MRHNA, CDR2 SNTAGT. The CDR3 covers 15 residues. With V trimmed by 8 bases and J by 0 bases, 7 bases remained unmatched. This CDR3 is CASPVRGSSYNEQFF. The DNA of the CDR3 is TGTGCCAGCCCCGTCAGGGGGAGCTCCTACAATGAGCAGTTCTTC.

This clone came up a few times. The chain employs TRBV5-6 and TRBJ2-5, with D maybe TRBD2 (5 bases). Germline V gives CDR1 SGHDT, CDR2 YYEEEE. CDR3 length: 14 residues. V lost 6 bases, J lost 5 bases, and 17 bases lay in between. CDR3 region: CASTPALGSETQYF. In DNA form, the CDR3 reads TGTGCCAGCACTCCGGCGTTGGGGAGCGAGACCCAGTACTTC.

This clone was recorded a few times. The rearrangement joins TRBV6-6 to TRBJ1-3; D gene uncertain. Per germline, CDR1 MNHNY and CDR2 SVGAGI (reference sequence). Trimming removed 6 bases at V and 0 bases at J, with 12 bases between. CDR3 length equals 15 residues. The CDR3: CASRKQRDSGNTIYF. The CDR3 region has the DNA TGTGCCAGCAGGAAACAGAGGGACTCTGGAAACACCATATATTTT.

The chain employs TRBV7-2 and TRBJ1-2; D gene unclear. The CDR3 extends over 14 amino acids. V lost 1 base and J lost 2, with 8 bases in between. Germline-derived CDR1 and CDR2 are SGHTA and FQGNSA. CDR3 loop: CASSLVQQNYGYTF. The CDR3 region has the DNA TGTGCCAGCAGCTTAGTTCAACAGAACTATGGCTACACCTTC. Filled out from reference TRBV7-2 and TRBJ1-2, the complete variable domain reads GAGVSQSPSNKVTEKGKDVELRCDPISGHTALYWYRQSLGQGLEFLIYFQGNSAPDKSGLPSDRFSAERTGGSVSTLTIQRTQQEDSAVYLCASSLVQQNYGYTFGSGTRLTVV.

This clone was observed a handful of times. The rearrangement joins TRBV11-2 to TRBJ1-2, with a possible D match to TRBD1 (5 bases). The length of the CDR3 is 12 residues. V was trimmed by 5 bases and J by 7 bases, leaving 11 bases between them. Germline lookup yields CDR1 SGHAT and CDR2 FQNNGV. The CDR3 loop reads CASSQGLGGYTF. In DNA, the CDR3 is TGTGCCAGCAGCCAGGGACTCGGTGGCTACACCTTC.

V gene TRBV6-1 combines with J gene TRBJ1-5; 7 bases line up with TRBD1. This CDR3 is built from 15 residues. Germline assignment: CDR1 MNHNS and CDR2 SASEGT. V lost 6 bases, J lost 4 bases, and 9 bases stayed unmatched. Here the CDR3 reads CASSRIDRENQPQHF. The CDR3 bases are TGTGCCAGCAGCCGGATCGACAGGGAAAATCAGCCCCAGCATTTT.

J is TRBJ2-7 and V is TRBV5-5; weak D call: TRBD2 (5 bases). Trimming took 4 bases from V and 0 from J, leaving 14 bases between them. The CDR3 has 15 residues. Germline CDR1 and CDR2: SGHKS and YYEKEE (reference sequence). CDR3 residues: CASSPEGLFSYEQYF. The CDR3 DNA follows: TGTGCCAGCAGCCCCGAGGGCCTATTCTCCTACGAGCAGTACTTC. Full variable domain (missing parts from reference TRBV5-5 and TRBJ2-7): DAGVTQSPTHLIKTRGQQVTLRCSPISGHKSVSWYQQVLGQGPQFIFQYYEKEERGRGNFPDRFSARQFPNYSSELNVNALLLGDSALYLCASSPEGLFSYEQYFGPGTRLTVT.

The rearrangement joins TRBV2 to TRBJ1-2; 9 bases align to TRBD1. Germline assignment: CDR1 SNHLY and CDR2 FYNNEI. CDR3 length: 17 amino acids. V gave up 7 bases and J gave up 4 bases; unmatched junction bases: 16. Here the CDR3 DNA reads TGTGCCAGCACCGGGACAGGGATTGGACCTCTAATCTATGGCTACACCTTC. This encodes CASTGTGIGPLIYGYTF.

This clone was counted only a few times. The V call is TRBV2, the J call TRBJ1-1; 10 positions match TRBD1. Trimming took 11 bases from V and 3 from J; bases not matched to a gene: 6. CDR1 is SNHLY and CDR2 is FYNNEI in the germline V gene. The CDR3 has 13 amino acids. CDR3 in DNA: TGTGCCCCCTGGGACAGGGGTTACACTGAAGCTTTCTTT. It specifies CAPWDRGYTEAFF. Based on the CDR3 plus reference TRBV2 and TRBJ1-1, the full variable domain is EPEVTQTPSHQVTQMGQEVILRCVPISNHLYFYWYRQILGQKVEFLVSFYNNEISEKSEIFDDQFSVERPDGSNFTLKIRSTKLEDSAMYFCAPWDRGYTEAFFGQGTRLTVV.

This clone has only a few counts. In nucleotides, the CDR3 is TGTGCCAGCTGCGACAGGGGCTCTGGAAACACCATATATTTT. This translates into CASCDRGSGNTIYF. This sequence joins TRBV2 and TRBJ1-3, with 8 bases lining up with TRBD1. Germline values: CDR1 SNHLY, CDR2 FYNNEI. Unmatched junction bases numbered 3, after V lost 8 bases and J lost 0 bases. The CDR3 contains 14 residues.

The genes are TRBV30 and TRBJ1-1; D might be TRBD1 (5 bases). The germline CDR1 and CDR2 sequences are GTSNPN and SVGIG (reference sequence). With 1 base removed from V and 5 bases from J, the gap between germline ends came to 14 bases. This CDR3 is 14 amino acids long. CDR3 sequence: CAWSGQTGGTEAFF. In DNA form, the CDR3 reads TGTGCCTGGAGTGGGCAGACGGGGGGTACTGAAGCTTTCTTT.

This clone has more than one count but fewer than ten. Other DNA sequences in this sample translate to the same CDR3. V gene TRBV6-5 combines with J gene TRBJ2-5; perhaps TRBD2 as D (6 bases). The CDR3 is made up of 14 amino acids. V dropped 0 bases and J dropped 4 bases, with 9 bases sitting between them. CDR1 is MNHEY, CDR2 SVGAGI, per germline. In nucleotides, the CDR3 is TGTGCCAGCAGTTACTCGCGGGGCCTAGAGACCCAGTACTTC. It codes for CASSYSRGLETQYF.

This clone was counted a few times. Here the CDR3 DNA reads TGTTCATCAACGGGGGGGGGAAAGTACGAGCAGTACTTC. It is translated as CSSTGGGKYEQYF. This chain links TRBV2 with TRBJ2-7; 8 bases are shared with TRBD2. This CDR3 spans 13 amino acids. Germline assignment: CDR1 SNHLY and CDR2 FYNNEI.

V is TRBV19 and J is TRBJ2-7; 9 nucleotides match TRBD1. The CDR3 runs 16 residues. The junction had 8 bases not matched to a gene; V was cut back by 4 bases and J by 1 base. Per germline, CDR1 LNHDA and CDR2 SQIVND (reference sequence). In DNA form, the CDR3 reads TGTGCCAGTAGTAAAGGGAGTGGACAGGGGTCCTACGAGCAGTACTTC. It encodes CASSKGSGQGSYEQYF.

The chain is built from TRBV5-4 and TRBJ2-2, with D tentatively TRBD2 (5 bases). The CDR3 consists of 14 residues. Germline V CDR1 and CDR2: SGHNT, YYREEE (reference sequence). Trimming cost V 4 bases and J 1 base, with 8 bases left between them. CDR3 coding DNA: TGTGCCAGCAGCAGCCGGGGGAACACCGGGGAGCTGTTTTTT. This encodes CASSSRGNTGELFF.

This clone was recorded once. The chain employs TRBV7-2 and TRBJ2-3, with 9 bases that match TRBD1. The trim removed 6 bases at V and 6 bases at J, leaving 7 bases unmatched. The CDR3 spans 14 residues. Germline values: CDR1 SGHTA, CDR2 FQGNSA. In DNA, the CDR3 is TGTGCCAGCAGATCACAGGGGGCAGCCGATACGCAGTATTTT. Amino acids: CASRSQGAADTQYF.